This T cell receptor beta chain was documented in a study of T cell changes during pregnancy in multiple sclerosis. Clones were read by immunoSEQ multiplex PCR, and TCRdb kept only the in-frame ones, dropping some. This table holds tens of thousands of clones, roughly 93% found once. This CDR3 region has 14 residues. V lost 10 bases and J lost 4; bases outside the gene matches: 12. The V gene's germline CDR1 is MNHNS and CDR2 SASEGT. Sequences were derived from peripheral blood, sampled in the third trimester of pregnancy. The genes are TRBV6-1 and TRBJ2-7; 8 bases agree with TRBD1. The TCR sequence derives from a female donor with multiple sclerosis, enrolled in a pregnancy study. Written as DNA, the CDR3 is TGTGCCAACCAAGAGCAGGACAGGGTATACGAGCAGTACTTC. It yields the protein CANQEQDRVYEQYF.